Below, 21 T cell receptor beta chains from the same sample are listed, as sequenced in a study of CXCR3-negative and CXCR3-positive naive CD8 T cells. These receptors are not linked to any known antigen. UMI labels and 5' RACE were used to prepare the TRB cDNA libraries. Using the 5' RACE reads, TCRdb records one entry per CDR3 protein without DNA. The sample totals 130,000 to 150,000 distinct CDR3 sequences. Regarding the study as a whole: More hydrophobic TRB CDR3s were found in CXCR3-positive naive cells than in CXCR3-negative naive cells.

The sample consisted of naive CXCR3+ CD8+ T cells from blood. Noted subset: CD45RO-CCR7+CD27+CD95- naive CD8+ T cells expressing CXCR3 (TNR3+). These receptors all stem from a human donor in good health. Some clones in this sample may be carry-over from other donors' samples.

The rearrangement links TRBV23-1 to TRBJ2-2. TRBV23-1 is marked as an open reading frame, function uncertain. The CDR3 is 17 amino acids. CDR3 protein: CASSQFSAQRTTGELFF.

J is TRBJ2-1 and V is TRBV18. The CDR3 spans 14 residues. CDR1 is KGHSH, CDR2 LQKENI, per germline. The CDR3 protein is CASSPQTTYNEQFF.

The rearrangement joins TRBV7-2 to TRBJ2-5. The CDR3 runs 16 residues. Germline loops: CDR1 SGHTA, CDR2 FQGNSA. CDR3 in amino acids: CASRHSGGVLQETQYF. Supplemented by reference TRBV7-2 and TRBJ2-5, the full variable domain reads GAGVSQSPSNKVTEKGKDVELRCDPISGHTALYWYRQSLGQGLEFLIYFQGNSAPDKSGLPSDRFSAERTGGSVSTLTIQRTQQEDSAVYLCASRHSGGVLQETQYFGPGTRLLVL.

This chain's CDR3 is CASSPPEDGYTF. The chain uses TRBV18 and TRBJ1-2. The CDR3 runs 12 residues. Germline V gene lookup returns CDR1 KGHSH and CDR2 LQKENI.

This chain uses TRBV5-1 with TRBJ2-7; checking the TCRdb D call of TRBD2 is not possible without DNA. Germline V gives CDR1 SGHRS, CDR2 YFSETQ. The length of the CDR3 is 16 residues. This chain's CDR3 is CASSLLPDGSSYEQYF.

This chain uses TRBV6-5 with TRBJ2-7. The CDR3 totals 14 residues. Germline CDR1 is MNHEY and CDR2 is SVGAGI. The CDR3 loop is CASRPTVLSYEQYF.

V gene TRBV6-5 combines with J gene TRBJ2-2; TCRdb proposes TRBD2, but this gene call is untestable without DNA. CDR1 is MNHEY and CDR2 is SVGAGI in the germline V gene. CDR3 length equals 19 residues. The CDR3 here is CASSVSTDPGLGVAGELFF.

The rearrangement joins TRBV5-1 to TRBJ2-1. Looked up from germline, CDR1 is SGHRS and CDR2 is YFSETQ. This CDR3 has 12 amino acids. CDR3 amino acids: CASAEEGNEQFF.

V and J are TRBV4-1 and TRBJ1-2. Germline CDR1 is MGHRA and CDR2 is YSYEKL. This CDR3 comprises 14 residues. The CDR3 spells CASSRSSFTYGYTF.

This chain joins TRBV14 and TRBJ2-7; TCRdb designates TRBD1, a call that cannot be tested without DNA. The CDR3 extends over 18 amino acids. Per germline, CDR1 SGHDN and CDR2 FVKESK. The CDR3 sequence: CASSQGVGRGQEGYEQYF.

The chain joins TRBV11-2 to TRBJ2-3; lacking DNA, the TRBD2 call made by TCRdb goes unchecked. The CDR3 runs to 14 residues. Germline V gene data show CDR1 as SGHAT and CDR2 as FQNNGV. CDR3 protein: CASSPGLAKVTQYF.

The chain uses TRBV29-1 and TRBJ2-4; TCRdb designates TRBD1, a call that cannot be tested without DNA. Germline V lookup: CDR1 SQVTM, CDR2 ANQGSEA. CDR3 length: 13 amino acids. The CDR3 loop is CSVVPPGGIIQYF.

The gene calls are TRBV28 and TRBJ1-1; TCRdb calls TRBD1, which cannot be checked without DNA. The CDR3 is 14 residues long. Germline V gene sequence: CDR1 MDHEN, CDR2 SYDVKM. The CDR3 here is CASNTGEPNTEAFF.

The chain employs TRBV29-1 and TRBJ2-3; TCRdb designates TRBD2, a call that cannot be tested without DNA. The CDR3 extends over 16 amino acids. Germline V lookup: CDR1 SQVTM, CDR2 ANQGSEA. The CDR3 reads CSLMGDAGESTDTQYF.

This chain joins TRBV5-4 and TRBJ2-7. From germline, CDR1 is SGHNT and CDR2 YYREEE (reference sequence). This CDR3 is built from 14 residues. CDR3 region: CASSSHPDQSEQYF.

This sequence joins TRBV5-1 and TRBJ2-2; TCRdb returns TRBD1, unconfirmable since there is no DNA. This CDR3 comprises 14 residues. Germline lookup yields CDR1 SGHRS and CDR2 YFSETQ. The CDR3 sequence is CASSFGDNTGELFF.

The gene calls are TRBV20-1 and TRBJ2-1; checking the TCRdb D call of TRBD1 is not possible without DNA. In germline, CDR1 is DFQATT, CDR2 SNEGSKA (reference sequence). The CDR3 covers 11 residues. The CDR3 region is CSAREGAIVVF.

The chain employs TRBV2 and TRBJ1-1; TCRdb gives TRBD1 as the D gene, but with no DNA this cannot be confirmed. The CDR3 extends over 14 amino acids. In germline, CDR1 is SNHLY, CDR2 FYNNEI. CDR3 loop: CASSKTVKNTEAFF. Full variable domain (missing parts from reference TRBV2 and TRBJ1-1): EPEVTQTPSHQVTQMGQEVILRCVPISNHLYFYWYRQILGQKVEFLVSFYNNEISEKSEIFDDQFSVERPDGSNFTLKIRSTKLEDSAMYFCASSKTVKNTEAFFGQGTRLTVV.

The CDR3 reads CASSPIGQVGDGYTF. The chain employs TRBV7-6 and TRBJ1-2; TCRdb calls TRBD1, which cannot be checked without DNA. CDR3 size: 15 residues. Germline assignment: CDR1 SGHVS and CDR2 FNYEAQ.

V gene TRBV6-2 or TRBV6-3 combines with J gene TRBJ2-7; TCRdb calls TRBD1, which cannot be checked without DNA. In germline, CDR1 is MNHEY, CDR2 SVGEGT. The CDR3 totals 15 residues. CDR3 residues: CASRHRDVSSYEQYF.

CDR3 in amino acids: CATEGRDEAFF. The chain links TRBV21-1 to TRBJ1-1; TCRdb gives TRBD1 as the D gene, but with no DNA this cannot be confirmed. TRBV21-1 is a listed pseudogene. The CDR3 is 11 amino acids.